These 5 T cell receptor beta chains were all obtained from the same sample, sequenced in a study of T cells of healthy individuals. TCRdb used MiXCR to reprocess the 5' RACE reads, holding one entry per CDR3 protein. The sample includes 35,000 to 45,000 distinct CDR3 sequences, 3.5% to 5.5% of them seen just once. Receptors were obtained from a human donor in good health.

This clonotype was seen a few times. The chain couples TRBV9 to TRBJ1-6; D gene ambiguous. The ends were cut back, 0 bases at V and 8 bases at J, with 6 bases in the middle. The CDR3 spans 13 residues. The germline gives CDR1 SGDLS, CDR2 YYNGEE. The CDR3 nucleotides are TGTGCCAGCAGCGTAGAATCAGATTCACCCCTCCACTTT. Translating it yields CASSVESDSPLHF.

This clonotype was seen many times. The V and J genes are TRBV7-8 and TRBJ2-7, with TRBD2 identical over 13 bases. This CDR3 spans 15 amino acids. Germline trimming cut 5 bases from V and 2 bases from J; bases unmatched to any gene: 3. Germline CDR1 and CDR2: SGHVS and FQNEAQ. The CDR3 region is CASSPGLAGAYEQYF. The CDR3 nucleotides are TGTGCCAGCAGCCCTGGACTAGCGGGGGCCTACGAGCAGTACTTC.

The table lists this clonotype with many counts. The chain carries TRBV7-8 and TRBJ1-1, with D perhaps matching TRBD1 (5 bases). Germline CDR1 reads SGHVS; CDR2 reads FQNEAQ. Trimming took 5 bases from V and 4 from J, leaving 8 bases between them. CDR3 length: 12 amino acids. CDR3 nucleotide sequence: TGTGCCAGCAGCGTCGACAGCACTGAAGCTTTCTTT. Encoded protein: CASSVDSTEAFF. The full variable domain, its missing parts supplied by reference TRBV7-8 and TRBJ1-1, is GAGVSQSPRYKVAKRGQDVALRCDPISGHVSLFWYQQALGQGPEFLTYFQNEAQLDKSGLPSDRFFAERPEGSVSTLKIQRTQQEDSAVYLCASSVDSTEAFFGQGTRLTVV.

In this sample, this clonotype turned up many times. The chain carries TRBV6-1 and TRBJ1-2; 7 nucleotides align to TRBD1. The germline V gene has CDR1 MNHNS and CDR2 SASEGT. The CDR3 covers 14 residues. Trimming removed 4 bases from V and 4 bases from J; junction bases left unmatched: 6. CDR3 nucleotides: TGTGCCAGCAGTGGGTCGACAGGGACCTATGGCTACACCTTC. Protein: CASSGSTGTYGYTF.

This clonotype came up a few times. The chain links TRBV5-1 to TRBJ1-4, with D possibly being TRBD1 (5 bases). The CDR3 runs 15 residues. V was shortened by 0 bases and J by 4 bases, with 10 bases between the two germline ends. Germline V gives CDR1 SGHRS, CDR2 YFSETQ. The CDR3, as DNA: TGCGCCAGCAGCTTGGTCGGGGGTGATAATGAAAAACTGTTTTTT. The encoded protein is CASSLVGGDNEKLFF.